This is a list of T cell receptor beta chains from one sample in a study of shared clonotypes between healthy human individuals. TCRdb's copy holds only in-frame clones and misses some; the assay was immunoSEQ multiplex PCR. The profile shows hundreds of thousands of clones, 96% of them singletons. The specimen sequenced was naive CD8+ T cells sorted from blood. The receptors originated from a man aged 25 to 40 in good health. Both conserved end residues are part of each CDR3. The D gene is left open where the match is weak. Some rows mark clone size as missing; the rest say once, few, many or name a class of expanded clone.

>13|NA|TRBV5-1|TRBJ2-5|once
CASSRTVQETQYF
TGCGCCAGCAGCAGGACAGTCCAAGAGACCCAGTACTTC
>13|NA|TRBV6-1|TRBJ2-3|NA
CASSEPDTDTQYF
TGTGCCAGCAGTGAACCCGACACAGATACGCAGTATTTT
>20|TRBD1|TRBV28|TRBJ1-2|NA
CASSFPLTWTGSNGNYGYTF
TGTGCCAGCAGTTTTCCCCTTACGTGGACAGGATCAAATGGGAACTATGGCTACACCTTC
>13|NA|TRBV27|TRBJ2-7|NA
CASSGGIHYEQYF
TGTGCCAGCAGCGGTGGGATCCACTACGAGCAGTACTTC
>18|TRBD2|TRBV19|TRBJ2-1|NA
CASSNSPTSPGSYNEQFF
TGTGCCAGTAGCAACTCACCGACTAGCCCCGGCTCCTACAATGAGCAGTTCTTC
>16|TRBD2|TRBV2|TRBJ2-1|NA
CARPPDKREAWDEQFF
TGTGCGCGACCTCCGGACAAGCGGGAGGCTTGGGATGAGCAGTTCTTC
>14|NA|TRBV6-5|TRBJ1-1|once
CASSGSGSNTEAFF
TGTGCCAGCAGTGGAAGCGGGTCGAACACTGAAGCTTTCTTT
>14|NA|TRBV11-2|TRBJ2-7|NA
CASGTGGATYEQYF
TGTGCCAGCGGGACTGGGGGGGCTACCTACGAGCAGTACTTC
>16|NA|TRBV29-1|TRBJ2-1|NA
CSVEGLGEIPPGEQFF
TGCAGCGTTGAAGGCTTAGGGGAGATACCCCCCGGTGAGCAGTTCTTC
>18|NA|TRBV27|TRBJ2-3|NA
CASSELSFPKPSTDTQYF
TGTGCCAGCAGTGAACTTAGCTTTCCTAAACCTAGCACAGATACGCAGTATTTT
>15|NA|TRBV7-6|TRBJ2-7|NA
CASSLERDGSYEQYF
TGTGCCAGCAGCTTAGAAAGGGACGGCTCCTACGAGCAGTACTTC
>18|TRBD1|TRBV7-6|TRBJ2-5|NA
CASSRYATGTARQETQYF
TGTGCCAGCAGCCGATATGCCACCGGGACAGCGAGACAAGAGACCCAGTACTTC
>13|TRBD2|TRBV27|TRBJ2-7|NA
CASMVAGAGEQYF
TGTGCCAGCATGGTAGCGGGAGCAGGGGAGCAGTACTTC
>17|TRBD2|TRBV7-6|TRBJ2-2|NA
CASSLLAGGIGTGELFF
TGTGCCAGCAGCTTACTCGCGGGAGGCATTGGGACCGGGGAGCTGTTTTTT
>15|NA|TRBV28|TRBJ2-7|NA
CASSLAGRTPYEQYF
TGTGCCAGCAGTTTGGCGGGGCGGACCCCCTACGAGCAGTACTTC
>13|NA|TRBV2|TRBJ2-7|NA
CASSEMAGDEQYF
TGTGCCAGCAGTGAGATGGCCGGGGACGAGCAGTACTTC
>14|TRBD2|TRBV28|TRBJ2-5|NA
CASRPGLAGETQYF
TGTGCCAGTCGACCGGGACTAGCGGGAGAGACCCAGTACTTC
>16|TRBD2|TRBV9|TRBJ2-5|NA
CASSVGTGLVGETQYF
TGTGCCAGCAGCGTAGGAACCGGACTAGTGGGAGAGACCCAGTACTTC
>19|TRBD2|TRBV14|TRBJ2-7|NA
CASSQVPGTSGRGLYEQYF
TGTGCCAGCAGCCAAGTACCCGGGACTAGCGGGAGAGGGCTCTACGAGCAGTACTTC
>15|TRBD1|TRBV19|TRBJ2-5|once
CASSVGTAIQETQYF
TGTGCCAGTAGTGTGGGGACAGCGATACAAGAGACCCAGTACTTC
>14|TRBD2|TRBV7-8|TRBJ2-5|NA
CASSDFSGRETQYF
TGTGCCAGCAGCGACTTTAGCGGGAGAGAGACCCAGTACTTC
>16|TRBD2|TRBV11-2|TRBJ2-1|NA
CASSLGGRGLYNEQFF
TGTGCCAGCAGCTTGGGCGGGAGGGGGCTATACAATGAGCAGTTCTTC
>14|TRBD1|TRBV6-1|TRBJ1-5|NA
CAKHEQGTDQPQHF
TGTGCCAAGCATGAACAGGGGACAGATCAGCCCCAGCATTTT
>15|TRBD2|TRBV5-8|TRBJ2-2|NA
CASSSREGLPGELFF
TGTGCCAGCAGCTCCCGGGAGGGCCTGCCCGGGGAGCTGTTTTTT
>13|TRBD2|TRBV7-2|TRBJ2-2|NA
CASSSGGGGELFF
TGTGCCAGCAGCTCGGGAGGTGGCGGGGAGCTGTTTTTT
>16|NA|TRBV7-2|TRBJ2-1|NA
CASSSYARVSYNEQFF
TGTGCCAGCAGCTCTTACGCCCGAGTATCCTACAATGAGCAGTTCTTC
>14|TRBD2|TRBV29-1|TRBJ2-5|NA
CSVDRSGGGETQYF
TGCAGCGTTGACAGGTCGGGGGGTGGGGAGACCCAGTACTTC
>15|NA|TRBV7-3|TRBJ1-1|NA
CASSLWRAVNTEAFF
TGTGCCAGCAGCTTATGGAGGGCCGTGAACACTGAAGCTTTCTTT
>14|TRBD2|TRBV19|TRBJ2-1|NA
CATSSGSSVNEQFF
TGTGCCACCTCTAGCGGGAGCTCAGTAAATGAGCAGTTCTTC
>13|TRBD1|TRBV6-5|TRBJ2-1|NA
CASRRGRYNEQFF
TGTGCCAGCAGGAGGGGGCGCTACAATGAGCAGTTCTTC
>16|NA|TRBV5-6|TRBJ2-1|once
CASSVPGLAKYNEQFF
TGTGCCAGCAGCGTTCCTGGCCTAGCGAAATACAATGAGCAGTTCTTC
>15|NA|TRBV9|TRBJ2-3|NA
CASSVAGTATDTQYF
TGTGCCAGCAGCGTAGCAGGTACAGCCACAGATACGCAGTATTTT
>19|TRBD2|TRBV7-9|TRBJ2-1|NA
CASNPPGTTGLARYNEQFF
TGTGCCAGCAACCCGCCAGGAACAACCGGACTAGCCAGGTACAATGAGCAGTTCTTC
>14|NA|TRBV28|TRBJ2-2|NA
CASNPGFNTGELFF
TGTGCCAGCAACCCGGGATTTAACACCGGGGAGCTGTTTTTT
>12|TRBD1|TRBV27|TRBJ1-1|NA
CASSSTGDQAFF
TGTGCCAGCAGTTCCACAGGGGATCAGGCTTTCTTT
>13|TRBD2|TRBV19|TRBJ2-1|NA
CASSSSGSNEQFF
TGTGCCAGTAGTTCTAGCGGGAGCAATGAGCAGTTCTTC
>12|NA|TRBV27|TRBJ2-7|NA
CASQPPWGEQYF
TGTGCCAGCCAGCCCCCTTGGGGCGAGCAGTACTTC
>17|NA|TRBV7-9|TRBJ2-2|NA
CASSSSGDSLHTGELFF
TGTGCCAGCAGCTCGTCAGGGGATTCTTTGCACACCGGGGAGCTGTTTTTT
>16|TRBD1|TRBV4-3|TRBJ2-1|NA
CASSRNRGRSYNEQFF
TGCGCCAGCAGCCGTAACAGGGGGAGGTCCTACAATGAGCAGTTCTTC
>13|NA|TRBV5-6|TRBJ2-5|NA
CASSLPNQETQYF
TGTGCCAGCAGCTTGCCCAACCAAGAGACCCAGTACTTC
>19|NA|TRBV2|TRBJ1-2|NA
CASSDGIPTASFLNYGYTF
TGTGCCAGCAGTGATGGTATACCGACAGCCAGTTTCCTTAACTATGGCTACACCTTC
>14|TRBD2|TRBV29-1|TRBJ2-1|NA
CSVEDSGSPNEQFF
TGCAGCGTGGAGGATAGCGGGAGCCCCAATGAGCAGTTCTTC
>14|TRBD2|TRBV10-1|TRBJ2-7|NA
CASSEASGGAEQYF
TGCGCCAGCAGTGAGGCTAGCGGGGGCGCGGAGCAGTACTTC
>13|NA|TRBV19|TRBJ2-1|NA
CASSIPAGNEQFF
TGTGCCAGTAGTATACCCGCAGGCAATGAGCAGTTCTTC
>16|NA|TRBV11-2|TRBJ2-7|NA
CASSPGLGLAAYEQYF
TGTGCCAGCAGCCCCGGACTGGGTCTGGCCGCCTACGAGCAGTACTTC
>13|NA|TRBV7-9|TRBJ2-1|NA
CASSPRSPSEQFF
TGTGCCAGCAGCCCCCGCTCCCCTAGTGAGCAGTTCTTC
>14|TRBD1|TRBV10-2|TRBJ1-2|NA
CASTDRGPSYGYTF
TGCGCCAGCACCGACAGGGGGCCTTCATATGGCTACACCTTC
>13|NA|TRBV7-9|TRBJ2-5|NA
CASSLERTETQYF
TGTGCCAGCAGCTTAGAGCGTACGGAGACCCAGTACTTC
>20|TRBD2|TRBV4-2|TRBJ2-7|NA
CASSQDSPTSGSPIKDEQYF
TGTGCCAGCAGCCAAGATTCCCCGACTAGCGGGAGTCCCATTAAGGACGAGCAGTACTTC
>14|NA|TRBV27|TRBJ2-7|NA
CASSPPGTTGEQYF
TGTGCCAGCAGCCCACCCGGGACGACGGGGGAGCAGTACTTC
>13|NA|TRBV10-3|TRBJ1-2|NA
CAISEQGTHGYTF
TGTGCCATCAGTGAACAGGGTACCCATGGCTACACCTTC
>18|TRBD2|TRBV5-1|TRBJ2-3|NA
CASSSPYPLAGGGNTQYF
TGCGCCAGCAGCTCCCCCTATCCTCTAGCTGGCGGGGGGAATACGCAGTATTTT
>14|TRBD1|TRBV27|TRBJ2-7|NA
CASSYGQGPYEQYF
TGTGCCAGCAGTTACGGACAGGGGCCCTACGAGCAGTACTTC
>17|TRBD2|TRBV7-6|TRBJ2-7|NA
CASSHSRGSSGNYEQYF
TGTGCCAGCAGCCATTCAAGGGGATCTAGCGGAAACTACGAGCAGTACTTC
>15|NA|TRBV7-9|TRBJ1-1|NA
CASSLSEIRGTEAFF
TGTGCCAGCAGCTTAAGTGAAATTAGGGGCACTGAAGCTTTCTTT
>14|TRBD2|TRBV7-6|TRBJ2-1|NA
CASSHSGIRNEQFF
TGTGCCAGCAGCCATAGCGGGATTCGCAATGAGCAGTTCTTC
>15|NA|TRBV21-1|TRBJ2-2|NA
CASSSVGAFTGELFF
TGTGCCAGCAGTAGCGTCGGGGCGTTCACCGGGGAGCTGTTTTTT
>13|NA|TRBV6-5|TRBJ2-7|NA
CASSYREFGEQYF
TGTGCCAGCAGTTATAGGGAGTTCGGCGAGCAGTACTTC
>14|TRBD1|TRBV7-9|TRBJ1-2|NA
CASSLPGTGDGYTF
TGTGCCAGCAGCCTCCCCGGGACAGGGGATGGCTACACCTTC
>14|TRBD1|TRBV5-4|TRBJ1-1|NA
CASSLAGQGSEAFF
TGTGCCAGCAGCTTGGCGGGACAGGGGTCTGAAGCTTTCTTT